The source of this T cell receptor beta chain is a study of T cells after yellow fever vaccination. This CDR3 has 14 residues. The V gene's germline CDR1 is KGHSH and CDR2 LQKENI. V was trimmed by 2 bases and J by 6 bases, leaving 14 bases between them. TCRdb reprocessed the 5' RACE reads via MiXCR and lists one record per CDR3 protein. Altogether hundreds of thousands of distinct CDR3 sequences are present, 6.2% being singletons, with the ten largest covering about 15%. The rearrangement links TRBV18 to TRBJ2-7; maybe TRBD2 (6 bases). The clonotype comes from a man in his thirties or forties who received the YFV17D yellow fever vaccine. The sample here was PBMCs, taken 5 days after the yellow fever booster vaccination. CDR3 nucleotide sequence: TGTGCCAGCTCACCATTGCGGGACCCCTCCGAGCAGTACTTC. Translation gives CASSPLRDPSEQYF. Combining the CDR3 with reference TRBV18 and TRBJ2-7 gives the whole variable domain NAGVMQNPRHLVRRRGQEARLRCSPMKGHSHVYWYRQLPEEGLKFMVYLQKENIIDESGMPKERFSAEFPKEGPSILRIQQVVRGDSAAYFCASSPLRDPSEQYFGPGTRLTVT.